A single sample is the source of the 21 T cell receptor beta chains below, sequenced in a study of blood T cells in healthy people across ages. Then a second PCR, running about 6 to 12 cycles, was carried out with a sample-barcoded 5' primer and a J-beta primer mix. MiXCR, applied by TCRdb to the 5' RACE reads, yields one record per CDR3 protein. The table lists approximately 800,000 distinct CDR3 sequences, about 55% of them singletons, with about 38% in the top ten. Sequences were obtained from blood. The source of these receptors is a man older than 75 in good health.

This clonotype was picked up one time. The junction departs from the called germline gene at one end, perhaps through a read error. The CDR3 nucleotides are TGTGCCGGCAGCCAAGGGAAGGGGACAGTGCAAGAGACCCAGTACTTC. Its protein product is CAGSQGKGTVQETQYF. This sequence joins TRBV14 and TRBJ2-5, with TRBD1 matching 7 bases. CDR3 length: 16 amino acids. CDR1 is SGHDN and CDR2 is FVKESK in the germline V gene. The complete variable domain, with remaining parts taken from reference TRBV14 and TRBJ2-5, reads EAGVTQFPSHSVIEKGQTVTLRCDPISGHDNLYWYRRVMGKEIKFLLHFVKESKQDESGMPNNRFLAERTGGTYSTLKVQPAELEDSGVYFCAGSQGKGTVQETQYFGPGTRLLVL.

This clonotype was seen only a few times. The rearrangement links TRBV2 to TRBJ2-4, with 7 bases that match TRBD2. V lost 3 bases to trimming and J lost 2 bases; unmatched junction nucleotides: 4. CDR3 length equals 15 residues. CDR1 and CDR2 (germline): SNHLY, FYNNEI. The CDR3 nucleotides read TGTGCCAGCAGTGAGAGGGGACTAACCAAAAACATTCAGTACTTC. This sequence encodes CASSERGLTKNIQYF. Complete variable domain (other parts from reference TRBV2 and TRBJ2-4): EPEVTQTPSHQVTQMGQEVILRCVPISNHLYFYWYRQILGQKVEFLVSFYNNEISEKSEIFDDQFSVERPDGSNFTLKIRSTKLEDSAMYFCASSERGLTKNIQYFGAGTRLSVL.

CDR3 nucleotides: TGTGCCAGCAGCTTGGCCTTGGACAGGGTTACCGAGCAGTACTTC. Translation: CASSLALDRVTEQYF. The J gene is TRBJ2-5, the V gene TRBV5-6; 8 bases match TRBD1. Matching the DNA end better, TRBJ2-7 makes the J call doubtful. Germline assignment: CDR1 SGHDT and CDR2 YYEEEE. The CDR3 has 15 amino acids.

This chain uses TRBV4-1 with TRBJ2-7; no firm D call. Germline assignment: CDR1 MGHRA and CDR2 YSYEKL. This CDR3 contains 15 residues. Trimming stripped 1 base from V and 10 bases from J, with 20 bases between. CDR3 loop: CASSQVVVSLLAQYF. Here the CDR3 DNA reads TGCGCCAGCAGCCAAGTCGTGGTTAGCCTGTTGGCCCAGTACTTC.

The gene calls are TRBV3-1 and TRBJ1-1; the D gene is possibly TRBD1 (6 bases). V was clipped by 7 bases and J by 4 bases, with 22 bases between them. The V gene's germline CDR1 is LGHDT and CDR2 YNNKEL (reference sequence). The CDR3 covers 16 residues. The CDR3 DNA reads TGTGCCAGCATCCCTGACAGGAGATCTCAGAGCACTGAAGCTTTCTTT. Translated: CASIPDRRSQSTEAFF.

The rearrangement joins TRBV3-1 to TRBJ1-4; D not resolved. Trimming took off 8 bases at V and 7 bases at J, with 17 bases between the two ends. This CDR3 has 14 residues. Germline V gene data show CDR1 as LGHDT and CDR2 as YNNKEL (reference sequence). The CDR3 DNA reads TGTGCCAGCTCCCGACTCACATGGGGTGAAAAACTGTTTTTT. It is translated as CASSRLTWGEKLFF.

The chain combines TRBV27 with TRBJ2-3; no definite D call. Germline CDR1 is MNHEY and CDR2 is SMNVEV (reference sequence). The CDR3 has 15 amino acids. Deletions cut 3 bases from V and 7 bases from J, with 17 bases between. The CDR3 bases are TGTGCCAGCAGTTTCTCTCCGCTAAATGGCTATACGCAGTATTTT. Its protein is CASSFSPLNGYTQYF.

The chain carries TRBV29-1 and TRBJ1-1; D is unclear. CDR1 SQVTM and CDR2 ANQGSEA come from the germline V gene. V dropped 7 bases and J dropped 4 bases, with 19 bases sitting between them. The CDR3 is 14 amino acids. CDR3 sequence: CSAVIDLVGTEAFF. The DNA of the CDR3 is TGCAGCGCCGTCATAGATCTCGTCGGCACTGAAGCTTTCTTT.

V usage is TRBV24-1 and J usage is TRBJ2-1; 9 bases agree with TRBD2. J was trimmed by 4 bases and V by 6 bases; bases with no gene match: 12. The CDR3 is 17 amino acids. Germline CDR1 KGHDR, CDR2 SFDVKD. In DNA form, the CDR3 reads TGTGCCACCAGTCCGGCTAGCGGGAATTCTCAGTACAATGAGCAGTTCTTC. Its translation is CATSPASGNSQYNEQFF.

This chain uses TRBV24-1 with TRBJ2-5; D may match TRBD1 or TRBD2 (5 bases each). Trimming shortened V by 4 bases and J by 10 bases, and 12 bases separated the two germline ends. The CDR3 runs to 12 residues. Germline CDR1 and CDR2: KGHDR and SFDVKD. This CDR3 reads CATSERAGLQYF. The CDR3 DNA follows: TGTGCCACCAGTGAGCGGGCAGGGCTCCAGTACTTC.

This clonotype was picked up a small number of times. The V call is TRBV7-8, the J call TRBJ2-1, with 14 positions matching TRBD2. The V gene end was trimmed by 1 base and the J gene end by 1 base; junction bases not matched to a gene: 3. CDR3 length equals 18 residues. CDR1 is SGHVS, CDR2 FQNEAQ, per germline. In nucleotides, the CDR3 is TGTGCCAGCAGCTTAGGGGGGACTAGCGGGAGATCCTACAATGAGCAGTTCTTC. It yields the protein CASSLGGTSGRSYNEQFF.

The V call is TRBV28, the J call TRBJ2-4, with D possibly TRBD2 on 6 matching bases. Trimming took off 4 bases at V and 8 bases at J, with 21 bases between the two ends. The CDR3 has 16 amino acids. Germline V gives CDR1 MDHEN, CDR2 SYDVKM. The CDR3 is CASSSGLLGFWDIQYF. The CDR3 DNA is TGTGCCAGCAGTTCGGGACTCTTGGGGTTTTGGGACATTCAGTACTTC.

This clonotype appeared a few times. The rearrangement uses TRBV7-2 and TRBJ2-3, with TRBD2 as a possible D gene (5 bases). V was shortened by 5 bases and J by 14 bases, with 26 bases between the two germline ends. The CDR3 runs 15 residues. Germline CDR1 reads SGHTA; CDR2 reads FQGNSA. CDR3 DNA: TGTGCCAGCAGCCACGTCGGGAAGGAGCACAGATACGCGTATTTT. This encodes CASSHVGKEHRYAYF.

A few counts support this clonotype. V gene TRBV3-1 combines with J gene TRBJ2-5; TRBD2 agrees at 8 bases. The J call is uncertain, as TRBJ2-7 better fits the DNA end. This CDR3 spans 15 amino acids. Per germline, CDR1 LGHDT and CDR2 YNNKEL (reference sequence). CDR3 residues: CASSQEGGRRNEQYF. The CDR3, as DNA: TGTGCCAGCAGCCAAGAAGGCGGGAGGCGGAACGAGCAGTACTTC.

This clonotype occurred a few times. The V gene is TRBV11-2, the J gene TRBJ2-7; tentatively, D is TRBD1 (5 bases). The germline CDR1 and CDR2 sequences are SGHAT and FQNNGV. The CDR3 is 15 residues long. The V and J ends lost 5 bases and 0 bases respectively, with 14 bases between them. The CDR3 DNA is TGTGCCAGCAGCAAAAGCAGGGTTAGCTCCTACGAGCAGTACTTC. This translates into CASSKSRVSSYEQYF.

V usage is TRBV4-1 and J usage is TRBJ2-7, with D perhaps matching TRBD2 (5 bases). V lost 0 bases and J lost 3, with 9 bases in between. The CDR3 is made up of 14 amino acids. In germline, CDR1 is MGHRA, CDR2 YSYEKL. The CDR3 loop is CASSQDGSFYEQYF. The CDR3 DNA follows: TGCGCCAGCAGCCAAGATGGGAGCTTCTACGAGCAGTACTTC.

CDR3 residues: CASTRVRDTNYGYTF. Written as DNA, the CDR3 is TGTGCCAGCACCAGAGTCCGGGACACAAACTATGGCTACACCTTC. The gene calls are TRBV2 and TRBJ1-2; a possible D gene is TRBD1 (6 bases). CDR1 SNHLY and CDR2 FYNNEI come from the germline V gene. V was pared by 7 bases and J by 2 bases, with 17 bases between. The CDR3 runs 15 residues.

This clonotype was seen just once. CDR3 sequence (DNA): TGCGCCAGCGGGATAGCGGGACCGCCAGGCATTCAGTACTTC. Translated: CASGIAGPPGIQYF. This chain links TRBV5-1 with TRBJ2-4, with 8 bases that match TRBD2. The CDR3 is made up of 14 amino acids. J gave up 9 bases and V 7 bases, and 12 bases lay outside the gene matches. Germline V gene lookup returns CDR1 SGHRS and CDR2 YFSETQ.

This clonotype has just one count. V gene TRBV12-3 or TRBV12-4 combines with J gene TRBJ1-4, with D unresolved. The CDR3 contains 12 residues. Trimming left V 4 bases short and J 7 bases short, with 7 bases between. The CDR3 DNA is TGTGCCAGCAGTTCTACACTTGAAAAACTGTTTTTT. Protein sequence: CASSSTLEKLFF.

The V gene is TRBV7-2, the J gene TRBJ2-5; D gene ambiguous. V lost 1 base to trimming and J lost 7 bases, with 10 bases between them. The CDR3 is made up of 13 amino acids. Germline V gene sequence: CDR1 SGHTA, CDR2 FQGNSA. Written as DNA, the CDR3 is TGTGCCAGCAGCTTAGTCCATGAAGGGACCCAGTACTTC. Residues: CASSLVHEGTQYF. Full variable domain (outside the CDR3, taken from reference TRBV7-2 and TRBJ2-5): GAGVSQSPSNKVTEKGKDVELRCDPISGHTALYWYRQSLGQGLEFLIYFQGNSAPDKSGLPSDRFSAERTGGSVSTLTIQRTQQEDSAVYLCASSLVHEGTQYFGPGTRLLVL.

This chain links TRBV6-5 with TRBJ2-5; 7 bases agree with TRBD1. The CDR3 is made up of 14 amino acids. The V gene's germline CDR1 is MNHEY and CDR2 SVGAGI. Trimming removed 7 bases from V and 5 bases from J; junction bases left unmatched: 10. The CDR3 nucleotides are TGTGCCAGCACTCCGCACAGGGGTGGCGAGACCCAGTACTTC. It translates to CASTPHRGGETQYF.